This T cell receptor beta chain was documented in a study of T cell repertoires in cytomegalovirus infection. As for the study in general: Based on public TCR beta signatures, there were indications of CMV infection and of a matching HLA type.

V gave up 3 bases and J gave up 2 bases, with 10 bases separating them. From germline, CDR1 is LNHDA and CDR2 SQIVND (reference sequence). The CDR3 loop spans 14 amino acids. TCRdb re-derived calls from the reads in MiXCR, one entry per CDR3 protein. The sample yields 900,000 to 950,000 distinct CDR3 sequences, roughly 30% seen once. Whole-study results and caveats: CMV-specific TCR beta clonotypes restricted by HLA-C dominated the ex vivo response.

This clonotype turned up a few times. Its antigen is undetermined. The starting material was cultured CD8+ T cells from PBMCs, obtained from culture after CMV antigen stimulation. V is TRBV19 and J is TRBJ2-5; D is possibly TRBD2 (5 bases). The clonotype originates from a human donor in good health (CMV status not recorded). Some clones in this sample may be carry-over from other donors' samples. In nucleotides, the CDR3 is TGTGCCAGTAGTATGGGAGAGATACAAGAGACCCAGTACTTC. It codes for CASSMGEIQETQYF.